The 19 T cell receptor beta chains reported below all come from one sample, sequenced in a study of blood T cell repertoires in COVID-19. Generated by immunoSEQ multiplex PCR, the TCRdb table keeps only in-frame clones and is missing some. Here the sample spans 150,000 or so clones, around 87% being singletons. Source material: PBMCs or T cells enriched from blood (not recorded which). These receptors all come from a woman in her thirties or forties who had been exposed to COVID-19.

The CDR3, as DNA: TGCGCCAGCAGCCAGCACACAAGCACAGATACGCAGTATTTT. Translated, it gives CASSQHTSTDTQYF. The chain is built from TRBV4-1 and TRBJ2-3; D gene unclear. The CDR3 spans 14 residues. Germline CDR1 is MGHRA and CDR2 is YSYEKL. Between the trimmed V and J ends, which lost 3 bases and 0 bases, there was a span of 7 bases.

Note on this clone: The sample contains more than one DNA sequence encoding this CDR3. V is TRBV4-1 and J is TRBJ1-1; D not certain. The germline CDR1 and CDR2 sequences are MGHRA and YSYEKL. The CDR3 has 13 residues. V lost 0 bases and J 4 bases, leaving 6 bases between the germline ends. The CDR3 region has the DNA TGCGCCAGCAGCCAAGATCTTTCCACTGAAGCTTTCTTT. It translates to CASSQDLSTEAFF.

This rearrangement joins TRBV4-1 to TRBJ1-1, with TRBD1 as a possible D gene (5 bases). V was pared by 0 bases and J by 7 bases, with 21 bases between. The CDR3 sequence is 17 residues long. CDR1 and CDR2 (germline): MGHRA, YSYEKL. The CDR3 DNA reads TGCGCCAGCAGCCAAGATTCAGGGAGGGGTCTAAGGATTGAAGCTTTCTTT. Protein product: CASSQDSGRGLRIEAFF.

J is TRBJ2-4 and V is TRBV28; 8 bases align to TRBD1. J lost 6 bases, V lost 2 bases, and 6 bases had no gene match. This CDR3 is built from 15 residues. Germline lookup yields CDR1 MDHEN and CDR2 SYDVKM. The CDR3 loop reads CASSLDRGGGNIQYF. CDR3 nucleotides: TGTGCCAGCAGTTTAGACAGGGGTGGCGGAAACATTCAGTACTTC.

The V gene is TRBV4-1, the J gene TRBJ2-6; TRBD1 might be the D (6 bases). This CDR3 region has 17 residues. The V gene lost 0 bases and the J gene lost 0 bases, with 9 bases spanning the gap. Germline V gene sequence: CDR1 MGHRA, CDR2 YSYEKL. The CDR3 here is CASSQDGGLSGANVLTF. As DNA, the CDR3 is TGCGCCAGCAGCCAAGATGGGGGCCTCTCTGGGGCCAACGTCCTGACTTTC.

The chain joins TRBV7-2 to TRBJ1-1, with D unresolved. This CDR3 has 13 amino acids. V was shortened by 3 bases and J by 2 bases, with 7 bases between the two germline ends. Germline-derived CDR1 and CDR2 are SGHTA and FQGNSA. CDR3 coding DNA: TGTGCCAGCAGCTTCAGCGGAAACACTGAAGCTTTCTTT. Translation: CASSFSGNTEAFF.

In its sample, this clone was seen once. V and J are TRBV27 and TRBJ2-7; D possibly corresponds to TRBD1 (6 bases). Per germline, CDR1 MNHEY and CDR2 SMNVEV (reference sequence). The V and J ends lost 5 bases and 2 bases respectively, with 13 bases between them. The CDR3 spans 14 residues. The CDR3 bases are TGTGCCAGCAGTCCAAAGGGGGTAACCTACGAGCAGTACTTC. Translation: CASSPKGVTYEQYF.

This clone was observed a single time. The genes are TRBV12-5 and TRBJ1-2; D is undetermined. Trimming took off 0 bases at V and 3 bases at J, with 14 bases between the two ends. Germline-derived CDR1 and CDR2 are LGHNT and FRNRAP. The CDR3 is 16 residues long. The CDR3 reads CASGLVSGLRDYGYTF. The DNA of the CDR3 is TGTGCTAGTGGTTTGGTATCGGGTTTGAGGGACTATGGCTACACCTTC.

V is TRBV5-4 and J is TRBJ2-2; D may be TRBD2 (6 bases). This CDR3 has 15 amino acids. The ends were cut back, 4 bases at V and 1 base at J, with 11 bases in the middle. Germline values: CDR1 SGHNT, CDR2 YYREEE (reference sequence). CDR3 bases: TGTGCCAGCAGCCTGGGACTTTTGAACACCGGGGAGCTGTTTTTT. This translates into CASSLGLLNTGELFF.

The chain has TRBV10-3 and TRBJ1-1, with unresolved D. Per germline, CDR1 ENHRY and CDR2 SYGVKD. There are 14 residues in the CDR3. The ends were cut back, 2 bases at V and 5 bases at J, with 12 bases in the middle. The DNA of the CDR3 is TGTGCCATCAGTGAGAGGGAGACCCCAACTGAAGCTTTCTTT. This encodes CAISERETPTEAFF.

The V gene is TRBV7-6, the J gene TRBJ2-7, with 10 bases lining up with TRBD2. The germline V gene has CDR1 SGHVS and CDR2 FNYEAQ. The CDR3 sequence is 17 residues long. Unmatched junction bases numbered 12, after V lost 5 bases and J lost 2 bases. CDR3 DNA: TGTGCCAGCAGCCTCCCGCTAGCGGGAGAGAGAACCTACGAGCAGTACTTC. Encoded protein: CASSLPLAGERTYEQYF.

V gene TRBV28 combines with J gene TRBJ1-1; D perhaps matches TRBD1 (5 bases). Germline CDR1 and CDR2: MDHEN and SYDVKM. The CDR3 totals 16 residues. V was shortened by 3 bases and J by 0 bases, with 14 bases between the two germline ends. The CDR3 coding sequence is TGTGCCAGCAGTTTGGGACTCACTTTCATGAACACTGAAGCTTTCTTT. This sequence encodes CASSLGLTFMNTEAFF.

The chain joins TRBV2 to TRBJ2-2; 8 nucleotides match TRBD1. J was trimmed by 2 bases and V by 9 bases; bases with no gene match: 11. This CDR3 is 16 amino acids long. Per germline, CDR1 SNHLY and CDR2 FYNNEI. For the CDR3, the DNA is TGTGCCAGTTCCTCGACAGGGGTCAAAAACACCGGGGAGCTGTTTTTT. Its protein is CASSSTGVKNTGELFF.

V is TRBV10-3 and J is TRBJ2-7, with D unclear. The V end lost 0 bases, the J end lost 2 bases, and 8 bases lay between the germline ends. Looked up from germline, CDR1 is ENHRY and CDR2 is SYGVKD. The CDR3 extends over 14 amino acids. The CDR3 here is CAISESSGPYEQYF. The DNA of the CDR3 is TGTGCCATCAGTGAGTCCTCAGGCCCCTACGAGCAGTACTTC.

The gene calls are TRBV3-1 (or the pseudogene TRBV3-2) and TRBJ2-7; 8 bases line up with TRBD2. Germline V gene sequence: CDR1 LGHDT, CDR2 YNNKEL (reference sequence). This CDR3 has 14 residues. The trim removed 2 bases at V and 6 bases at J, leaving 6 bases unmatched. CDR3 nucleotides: TGTGCCAGCAGCCAAACCATAGCGGGGACCGAGCAGTACTTC. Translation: CASSQTIAGTEQYF.

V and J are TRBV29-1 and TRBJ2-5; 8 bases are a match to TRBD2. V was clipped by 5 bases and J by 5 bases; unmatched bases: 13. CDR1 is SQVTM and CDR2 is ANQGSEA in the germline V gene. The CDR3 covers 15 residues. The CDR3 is CSVPPGGAGAETQYF. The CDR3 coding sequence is TGCAGCGTTCCCCCCGGGGGAGCGGGGGCGGAGACCCAGTACTTC.

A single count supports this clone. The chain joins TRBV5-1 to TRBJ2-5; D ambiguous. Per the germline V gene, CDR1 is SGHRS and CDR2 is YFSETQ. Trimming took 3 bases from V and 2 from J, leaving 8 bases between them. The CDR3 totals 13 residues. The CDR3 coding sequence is TGCGCCAGCAGCTCACTAATTCAAGAGACCCAGTACTTC. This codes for CASSSLIQETQYF.

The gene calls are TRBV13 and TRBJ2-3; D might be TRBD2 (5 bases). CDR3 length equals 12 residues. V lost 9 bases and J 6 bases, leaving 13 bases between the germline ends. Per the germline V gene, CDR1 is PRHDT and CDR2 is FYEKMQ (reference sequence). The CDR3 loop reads CASQSGSDTQYF. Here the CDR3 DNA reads TGTGCCAGTCAGTCGGGGTCCGATACGCAGTATTTT.

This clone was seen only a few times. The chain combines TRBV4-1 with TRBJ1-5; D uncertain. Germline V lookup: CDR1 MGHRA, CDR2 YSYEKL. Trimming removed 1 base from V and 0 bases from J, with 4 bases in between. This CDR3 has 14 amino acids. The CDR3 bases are TGCGCCAGCAGCCAAGGAGTTAGCAATCAGCCCCAGCATTTT. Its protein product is CASSQGVSNQPQHF.